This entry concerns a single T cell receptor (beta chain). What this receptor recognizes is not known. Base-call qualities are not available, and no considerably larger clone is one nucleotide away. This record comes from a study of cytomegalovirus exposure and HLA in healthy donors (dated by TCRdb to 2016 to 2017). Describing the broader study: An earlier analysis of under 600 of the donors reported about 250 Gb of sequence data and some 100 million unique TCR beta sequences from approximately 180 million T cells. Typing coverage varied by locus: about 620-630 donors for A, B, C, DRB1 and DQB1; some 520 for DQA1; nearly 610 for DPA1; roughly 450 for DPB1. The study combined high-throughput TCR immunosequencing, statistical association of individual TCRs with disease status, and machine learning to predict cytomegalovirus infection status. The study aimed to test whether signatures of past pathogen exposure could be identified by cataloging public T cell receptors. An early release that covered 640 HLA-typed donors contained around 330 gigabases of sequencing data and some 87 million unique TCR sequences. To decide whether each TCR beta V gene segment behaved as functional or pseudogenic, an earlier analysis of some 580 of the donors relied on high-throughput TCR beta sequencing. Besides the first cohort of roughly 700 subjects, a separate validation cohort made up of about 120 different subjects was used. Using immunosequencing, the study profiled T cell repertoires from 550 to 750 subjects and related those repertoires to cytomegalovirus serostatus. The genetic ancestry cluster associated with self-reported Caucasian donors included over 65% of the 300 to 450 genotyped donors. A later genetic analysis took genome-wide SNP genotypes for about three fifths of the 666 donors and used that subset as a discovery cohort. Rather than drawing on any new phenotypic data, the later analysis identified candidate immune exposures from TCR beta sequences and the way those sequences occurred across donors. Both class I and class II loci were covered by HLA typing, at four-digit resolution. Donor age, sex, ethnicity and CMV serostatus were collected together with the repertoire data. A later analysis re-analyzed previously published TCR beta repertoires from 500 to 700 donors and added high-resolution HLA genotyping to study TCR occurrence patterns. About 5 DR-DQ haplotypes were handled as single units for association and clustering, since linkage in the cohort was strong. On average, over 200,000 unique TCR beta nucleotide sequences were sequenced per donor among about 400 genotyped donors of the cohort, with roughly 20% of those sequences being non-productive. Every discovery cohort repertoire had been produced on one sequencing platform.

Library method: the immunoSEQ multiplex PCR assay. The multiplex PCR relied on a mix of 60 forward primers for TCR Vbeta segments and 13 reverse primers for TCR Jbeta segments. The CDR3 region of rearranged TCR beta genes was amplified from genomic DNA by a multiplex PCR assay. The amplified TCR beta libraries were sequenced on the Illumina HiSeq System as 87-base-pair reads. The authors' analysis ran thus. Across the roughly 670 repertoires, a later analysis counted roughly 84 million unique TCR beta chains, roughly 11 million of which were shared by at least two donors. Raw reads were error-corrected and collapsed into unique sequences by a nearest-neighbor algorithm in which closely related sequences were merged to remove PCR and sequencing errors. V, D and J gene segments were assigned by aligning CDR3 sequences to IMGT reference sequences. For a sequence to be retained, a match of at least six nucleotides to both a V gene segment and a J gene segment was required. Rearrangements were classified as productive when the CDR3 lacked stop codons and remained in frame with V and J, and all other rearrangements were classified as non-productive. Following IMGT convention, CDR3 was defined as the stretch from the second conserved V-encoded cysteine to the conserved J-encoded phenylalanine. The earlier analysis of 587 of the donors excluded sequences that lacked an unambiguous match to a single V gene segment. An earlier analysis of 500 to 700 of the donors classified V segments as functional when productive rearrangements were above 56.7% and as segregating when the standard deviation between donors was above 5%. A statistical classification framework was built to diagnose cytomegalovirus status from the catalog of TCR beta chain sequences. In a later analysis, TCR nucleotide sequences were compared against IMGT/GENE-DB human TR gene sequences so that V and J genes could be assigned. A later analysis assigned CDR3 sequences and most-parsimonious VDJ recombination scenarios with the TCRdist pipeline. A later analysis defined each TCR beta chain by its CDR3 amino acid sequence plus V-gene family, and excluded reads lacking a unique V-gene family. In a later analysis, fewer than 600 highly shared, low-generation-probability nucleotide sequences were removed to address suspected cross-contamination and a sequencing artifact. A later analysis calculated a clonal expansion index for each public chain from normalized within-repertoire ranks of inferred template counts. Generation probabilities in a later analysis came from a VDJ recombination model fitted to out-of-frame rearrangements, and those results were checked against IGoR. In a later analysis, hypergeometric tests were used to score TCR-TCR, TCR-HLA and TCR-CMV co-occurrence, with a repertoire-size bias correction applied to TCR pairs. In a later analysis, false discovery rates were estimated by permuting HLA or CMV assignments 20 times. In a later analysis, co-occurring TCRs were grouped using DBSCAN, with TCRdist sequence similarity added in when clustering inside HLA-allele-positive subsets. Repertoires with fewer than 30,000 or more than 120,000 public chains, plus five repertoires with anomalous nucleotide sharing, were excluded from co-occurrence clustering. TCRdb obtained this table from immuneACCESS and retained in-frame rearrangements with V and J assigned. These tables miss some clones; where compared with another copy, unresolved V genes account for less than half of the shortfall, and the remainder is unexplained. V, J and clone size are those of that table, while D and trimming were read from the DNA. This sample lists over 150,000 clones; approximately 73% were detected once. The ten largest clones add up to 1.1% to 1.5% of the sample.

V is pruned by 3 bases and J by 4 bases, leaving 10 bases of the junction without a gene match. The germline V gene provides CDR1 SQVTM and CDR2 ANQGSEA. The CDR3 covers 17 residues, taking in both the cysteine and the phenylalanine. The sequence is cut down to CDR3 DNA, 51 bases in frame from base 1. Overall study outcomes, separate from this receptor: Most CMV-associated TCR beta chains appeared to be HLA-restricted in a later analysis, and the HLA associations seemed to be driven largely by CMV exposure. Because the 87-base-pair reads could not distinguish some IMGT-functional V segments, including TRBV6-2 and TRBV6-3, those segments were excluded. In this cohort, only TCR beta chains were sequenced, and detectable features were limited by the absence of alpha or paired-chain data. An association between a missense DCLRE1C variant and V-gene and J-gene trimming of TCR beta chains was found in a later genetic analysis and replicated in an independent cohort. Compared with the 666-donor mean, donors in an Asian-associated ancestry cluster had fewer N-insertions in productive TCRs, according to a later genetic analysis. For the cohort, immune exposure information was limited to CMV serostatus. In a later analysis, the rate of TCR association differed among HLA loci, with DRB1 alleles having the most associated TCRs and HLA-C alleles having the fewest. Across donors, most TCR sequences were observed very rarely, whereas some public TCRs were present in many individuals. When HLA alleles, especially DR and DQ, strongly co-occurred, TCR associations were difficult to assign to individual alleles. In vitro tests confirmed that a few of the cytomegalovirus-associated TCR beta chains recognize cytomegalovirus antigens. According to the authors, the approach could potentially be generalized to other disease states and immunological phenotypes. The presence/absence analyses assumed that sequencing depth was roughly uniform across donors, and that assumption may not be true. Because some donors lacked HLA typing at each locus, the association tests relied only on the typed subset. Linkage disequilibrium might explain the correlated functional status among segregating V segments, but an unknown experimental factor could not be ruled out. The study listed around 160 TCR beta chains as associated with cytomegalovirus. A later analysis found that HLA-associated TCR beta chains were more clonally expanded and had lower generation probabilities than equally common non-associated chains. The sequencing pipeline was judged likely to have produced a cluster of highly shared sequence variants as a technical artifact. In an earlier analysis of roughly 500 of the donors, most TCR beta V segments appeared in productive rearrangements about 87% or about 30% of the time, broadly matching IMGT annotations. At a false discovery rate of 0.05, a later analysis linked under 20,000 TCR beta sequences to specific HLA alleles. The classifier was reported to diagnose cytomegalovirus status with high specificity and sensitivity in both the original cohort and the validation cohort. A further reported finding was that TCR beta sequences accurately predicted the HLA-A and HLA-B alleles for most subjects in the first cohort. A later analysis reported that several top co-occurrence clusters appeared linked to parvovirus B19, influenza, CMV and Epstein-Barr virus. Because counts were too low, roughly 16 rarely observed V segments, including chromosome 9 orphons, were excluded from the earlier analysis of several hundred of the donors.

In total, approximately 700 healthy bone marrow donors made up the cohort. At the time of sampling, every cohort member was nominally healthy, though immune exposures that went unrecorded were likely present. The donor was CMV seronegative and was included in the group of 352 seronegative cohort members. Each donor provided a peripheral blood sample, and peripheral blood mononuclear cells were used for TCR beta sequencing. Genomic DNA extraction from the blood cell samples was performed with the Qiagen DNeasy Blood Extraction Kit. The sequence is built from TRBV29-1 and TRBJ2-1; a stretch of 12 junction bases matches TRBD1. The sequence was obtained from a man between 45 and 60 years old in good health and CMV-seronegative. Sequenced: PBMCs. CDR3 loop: CSVDGPGTGGWYNEQFF. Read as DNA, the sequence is TGCAGCGTTGATGGTCCCGGGACAGGGGGCTGGTACAATGAGCAGTTCTTC.